The 8 T cell receptor beta chains listed next were all sequenced from one sample in a study of blood T cell repertoires in COVID-19. The table came from immunoSEQ multiplex PCR; TCRdb's copy has only in-frame clones and leaves some out. This sample has some 250,000 clones, with around 88% found just once. The sequenced material came from PBMCs or T cells enriched from blood (not recorded which). These receptors all come from a man aged 40-50 years who had recovered from COVID-19.

The rearrangement uses TRBV7-9 and TRBJ2-3; TRBD2 matches at 7 bases. CDR1 SEHNR and CDR2 FQNEAQ come from the germline V gene (reference sequence). The trim removed 3 bases at V and 4 bases at J, leaving 7 bases unmatched. This CDR3 spans 15 amino acids. The CDR3 here is CASSFLAVGADTQYF. CDR3 bases: TGTGCCAGCAGCTTCCTAGCGGTAGGGGCAGATACGCAGTATTTT.

The chain has TRBV6-2 or TRBV6-3 and TRBJ2-7; 11 bases are shared with TRBD2. The germline V gene encodes CDR1 MNHEY and CDR2 SVGEGT. The V segment lost 5 bases and the J segment 1 base; nucleotides outside the gene matches: 7. This CDR3 has 16 amino acids. The CDR3 loop reads CASSSRLAGLSYEQYF. The DNA of the CDR3 is TGTGCCAGCAGTAGCAGACTAGCGGGATTATCCTACGAGCAGTACTTC.

V usage is TRBV14 and J usage is TRBJ2-7; 11 bases map to TRBD1. Germline-derived CDR1 and CDR2 are SGHDN and FVKESK. The V and J ends lost 5 bases and 6 bases, in that order; junction bases with no gene match: 9. The CDR3 runs 15 residues. The CDR3 coding sequence is TGTGCCAGCAGCAGGCGAGGACAGGGGGCCCGCGAGCAGTACTTC. It encodes CASSRRGQGAREQYF.

V and J are TRBV5-6 and TRBJ1-1; 7 bases align to TRBD1. The CDR3 contains 14 residues. J lost 3 bases, V lost 4 bases, and 6 bases had no gene match. Germline assignment: CDR1 SGHDT and CDR2 YYEEEE. DNA of the CDR3: TGTGCCAGCAGCGAAACAGGGGTGGACACTGAAGCTTTCTTT. It translates to CASSETGVDTEAFF. Combining the CDR3 with reference TRBV5-6 and TRBJ1-1 gives the whole variable domain DAGVTQSPTHLIKTRGQQVTLRCSPKSGHDTVSWYQQALGQGPQFIFQYYEEEERQRGNFPDRFSGHQFPNYSSELNVNALLLGDSALYLCASSETGVDTEAFFGQGTRLTVV.

The V call is TRBV4-3, the J call TRBJ1-4; 9 positions match TRBD1. The CDR3 has 15 amino acids. V dropped 1 base and J dropped 6; count of bases not matched to a gene: 3. Germline V gene sequence: CDR1 LGHNA, CDR2 YSLEER. Here the CDR3 DNA reads TGCGCCAGCAGCCAAGGCCGGACAGGGGATGAAAAACTGTTTTTT. Protein sequence: CASSQGRTGDEKLFF.

This chain joins TRBV5-1 and TRBJ1-6; D call uncertain. Germline CDR1 is SGHRS and CDR2 is YFSETQ. The CDR3 loop spans 15 amino acids. V lost 0 bases, J lost 0 bases, and 4 bases lay in between. DNA of the CDR3: TGCGCCAGCAGCTTGGACAACTCCTATAATTCACCCCTCCACTTT. Amino acids: CASSLDNSYNSPLHF.

The V call is TRBV11-3, the J call TRBJ1-6; no firm D call. This CDR3 is built from 14 residues. V was cut by 5 bases and J by 10 bases, with 15 bases left in between. The germline V gene has CDR1 SGHNT and CDR2 YENEEA. This CDR3 reads CASSGLRVNSPLHF. In DNA, the CDR3 is TGTGCCAGCAGCGGCCTTCGGGTAAACTCACCCCTCCACTTT.

The chain joins TRBV7-3 to TRBJ2-7, with D possibly being TRBD1 (7 bases). CDR3 length: 15 amino acids. V lost 2 bases and J lost 4, with 15 bases in between. CDR1 SGHTA and CDR2 FQGTGA come from the germline V gene. The CDR3 here is CASSLDGGTVYEQYF. CDR3 nucleotides: TGTGCCAGCAGCTTAGATGGGGGGACAGTATACGAGCAGTACTTC. Full variable domain (outside the CDR3, taken from reference TRBV7-3 and TRBJ2-7): GAGVSQTPSNKVTEKGKYVELRCDPISGHTALYWYRQSLGQGPEFLIYFQGTGAADDSGLPNDRFFAVRPEGSVSTLKIQRTERGDSAVYLCASSLDGGTVYEQYFGPGTRLTVT.